This T cell receptor beta chain was retrieved from a study of cytomegalovirus exposure and HLA in healthy donors. Primers for the PCR totalled 60 Vbeta and 13 Jbeta. Using immunoSEQ multiplex PCR, the repertoire was profiled, and TCRdb retains in-frame clones only, with some absent. The repertoire includes 150,000 to 200,000 clones, 60% to 80% of them detected once, and around an eighth sits in the top ten. Study conclusions and caveats: TCR beta V- and J-gene trimming was later associated with a missense DCLRE1C variant.

Remarks on this clone: No antigen is known for it.

With V trimmed by 5 bases and J by 0 bases, 7 bases remained unmatched. There are 15 residues in the CDR3. Germline-derived CDR1 and CDR2 are SEHNR and FQNEAQ (reference sequence). The V call is TRBV7-9, the J call TRBJ2-7; 7 nucleotides align to TRBD1. Sequenced: PBMCs. The receptor was isolated from a woman aged 35 to 49 in good health and CMV-seronegative. CDR3 sequence reads: CASSPTGASSYEQYF. The CDR3 DNA reads TGTGCCAGCAGCCCCACAGGGGCGAGCTCCTACGAGCAGTACTTC.